Following are 10 T cell receptor beta chains from one sample sequenced in a study of blood T cell repertoires in COVID-19 (dated by TCRdb to between 2020 and 2021). Library prep was done by the immunoSEQ multiplex PCR assay. Imported from immuneACCESS, the table was reduced by TCRdb to in-frame sequences with V and J called. These copies leave out some clones; in studies compared against another copy, an unresolved V gene accounts for under half, and the cause of the remainder is not known. Across this sample there are under 300,000 clones, with over 75% seen only once. Of the sample, 1.5% to 2% falls within the top ten clones. Sequencing used PBMCs or T cells enriched from blood (not recorded which). Receptors were obtained from a woman in her forties or fifties who had recovered from COVID-19.

The rearrangement links TRBV3-1 (or the pseudogene TRBV3-2) to TRBJ1-1; 8 bases are shared with TRBD1. The CDR3 has 16 residues. From germline, CDR1 is LGHDT and CDR2 YNNKEL (reference sequence). V was clipped by 1 base and J by 1 base; unmatched bases: 5. The CDR3 loop is CASSQVSGGANTEAFF. In DNA, the CDR3 is TGTGCCAGCAGCCAAGTTTCAGGGGGCGCGAACACTGAAGCTTTCTTT.

The chain carries TRBV7-9 and TRBJ2-5, with D perhaps TRBD2 (5 bases). Germline CDR1 is SEHNR and CDR2 is FQNEAQ (reference sequence). The CDR3 contains 14 residues. With 4 bases removed from V and 6 bases from J, the gap between germline ends came to 15 bases. CDR3 loop: CASSSFLLAKTQYF. CDR3 DNA: TGTGCCAGCAGCTCTTTCCTCCTAGCAAAGACCCAGTACTTC.

This chain links TRBV12-3 or TRBV12-4 with TRBJ1-1; D not certain. The V gene lost 3 bases and the J gene lost 3 bases, with 8 bases spanning the gap. The CDR3 runs 13 residues. DNA for the CDR3: TGTGCCAGCAGTTTTTATGTCGACACTGAAGCTTTCTTT. This sequence encodes CASSFYVDTEAFF.

The chain carries TRBV28 and TRBJ2-7, with D maybe TRBD1 (5 bases). Germline CDR1 and CDR2: MDHEN and SYDVKM. V dropped 10 bases and J dropped 4 bases, with 14 bases sitting between them. This CDR3 contains 12 residues. The CDR3 loop reads CATTGRVYEQYF. The CDR3 nucleotides read TGTGCCACCACAGGCAGGGTGTACGAGCAGTACTTC. The full variable domain, with the rest looked up from reference TRBV28 and TRBJ2-7, is DVKVTQSSRYLVKRTGEKVFLECVQDMDHENMFWYRQDPGLGLRLIYFSYDVKMKEKGDIPEGYSVSREKKERFSLILESASTNQTSMYLCATTGRVYEQYFGPGTRLTVT.

The V and J genes are TRBV3-1 (or the pseudogene TRBV3-2) and TRBJ2-7, with D perhaps TRBD1 (5 bases). The CDR3 extends over 16 amino acids. Trimming pared 1 base from V and 7 bases from J, leaving 20 bases between. CDR1 LGHDT and CDR2 YNNKEL come from the germline V gene (reference sequence). The CDR3 nucleotides are TGTGCCAGCAGCCAAGGGAATAGGGGCCACCCCTCAGAGCAGTACTTC. As protein: CASSQGNRGHPSEQYF.

The rearrangement uses TRBV7-2 and TRBJ2-7, with a tentative D call TRBD1 (6 bases). Germline-derived CDR1 and CDR2 are SGHTA and FQGNSA. The CDR3 length is 15 residues. V was clipped by 2 bases and J by 1 base, with 12 bases between them. The DNA of the CDR3 is TGTGCCAGCAGCTTACGGACAGTACCATCCTACGAGCAGTACTTC. It translates to CASSLRTVPSYEQYF.

The DNA of the CDR3 is TGTGCCAGCGTACGGGACAGAGTTAACTATGGCTACACCTTC. Encoded protein: CASVRDRVNYGYTF. V is TRBV9 and J is TRBJ1-2; 7 bases map to TRBD1. CDR3 size: 14 residues. The junction had 7 bases not matched to a gene; V was cut back by 7 bases and J by 1 base. Germline V lookup: CDR1 SGDLS, CDR2 YYNGEE.

Only one count was recorded for this clone. This chain uses TRBV7-2 with TRBJ1-1, with D possibly TRBD1 on 5 matching bases. This CDR3 is built from 13 residues. V lost 7 bases, J lost 1 base, and 10 bases lay in between. From germline, CDR1 is SGHTA and CDR2 FQGNSA. CDR3: CASNRLANTEAFF. CDR3 sequence (DNA): TGTGCCAGCAACAGGCTGGCGAACACTGAAGCTTTCTTT.

V usage is TRBV5-7 and J usage is TRBJ1-5; 9 bases align to TRBD1. TRBV5-7 is known as an ORF, though its function is uncertain. The V segment lost 3 bases and the J segment 5 bases; nucleotides outside the gene matches: 6. The CDR3 is 15 residues long. The CDR3 protein is CASSYRGRDDQPQHF. DNA of the CDR3: TGTGCCAGCAGCTACAGGGGGCGCGATGATCAGCCCCAGCATTTT.

This clone was seen only a few times. The V call is TRBV7-8, the J call TRBJ2-1; 10 nucleotides line up with TRBD2. This CDR3 has 15 amino acids. In germline, CDR1 is SGHVS, CDR2 FQNEAQ. V was pared by 4 bases and J by 7 bases, with 7 bases of the junction left unmatched. The chain's CDR3 is CASSSIPSGSNEQFF. CDR3 sequence (DNA): TGTGCCAGCAGCTCAATCCCTAGCGGGAGTAATGAGCAGTTCTTC.